The rows below give T cell receptor beta chains drawn from one sample of a study of T cells after yellow fever vaccination. TCRdb re-analysed the 5' RACE reads in MiXCR, keeping a single row per CDR3 protein. Here the sample spans hundreds of thousands of distinct CDR3 sequences, 8% to 9.5% being singletons. The sequencing here drew on PBMCs, taken about 49 days after the first yellow fever vaccination. These receptors all come from a man aged 18 to 29 who received the YFV17D yellow fever vaccine. CDR3s include the opening cysteine and the closing phenylalanine or tryptophan. A D gene is named only where the DNA matches it firmly. A clone size is listed for some rows: how often the clone was seen (once, few, many), or a class if it is expanded.

DNA: TGTGCCAGCTCGCCGGGGGCCTTCTATGGCTACACCTTC
CDR3: CASSPGAFYGYTF
V: TRBV28
size: -
D: -
J: TRBJ1-2

DNA: TGTGCCAGCAGTTCGGACACCCAGCCCCAGCATTTT
CDR3: CASSSDTQPQHF
V: TRBV12-3/TRBV12-4
size: few
D: -
J: TRBJ1-5

DNA: TGTGCCAGCTTACCAACTGAAGAGACCCAGTACTTC
CDR3: CASLPTEETQYF
V: TRBV18
size: once
D: -
J: TRBJ2-5

DNA: TGCGCCAGCAGCCAAGATCGTTCCAGCTCCTATAATTCACCCCTCCACTTT
CDR3: CASSQDRSSSYNSPLHF
V: TRBV4-3
size: -
D: -
J: TRBJ1-6

DNA: TGTGCCAGCAGTTTAGGTTCCGGGGGCCTCAGAGAGCAGTTCTTC
CDR3: CASSLGSGGLREQFF
V: TRBV12-3/TRBV12-4
size: few
D: -
J: TRBJ2-1

DNA: TGTGCCAGCAGTATCAGAGATGGGATTCCTAAGGATACGCAGTATTTT
CDR3: CASSIRDGIPKDTQYF
V: TRBV6-2/TRBV6-3
size: -
D: -
J: TRBJ2-3

DNA: TGTGCCAGCAGCCAACGACAGCCGGGGACTGAAGCTTTCTTT
CDR3: CASSQRQPGTEAFF
V: TRBV3-1
size: -
D: -
J: TRBJ1-1

DNA: TGTGCCAGCAGCGCGGGACAGGGGAGAGAGACCCAGTACTTC
CDR3: CASSAGQGRETQYF
V: TRBV7-9
size: many
D: TRBD1
J: TRBJ2-5

DNA: TGTGCCAGCAGCTTAGACAGGGGGCTCGGAAACATTCAGTACTTC
CDR3: CASSLDRGLGNIQYF
V: TRBV5-4
size: few
D: TRBD1
J: TRBJ2-4

DNA: TGTGCCAGCAGTTACGCGGGGGAACAATACAATGAGCAGTTCTTC
CDR3: CASSYAGEQYNEQFF
V: TRBV6-5
size: -
D: TRBD2
J: TRBJ2-1

DNA: TGTGCCAGCAGCTTAGCCACAGTCCAAGAGACCCAGTACTTC
CDR3: CASSLATVQETQYF
V: TRBV7-8
size: -
D: -
J: TRBJ2-5